These 29 T cell receptor beta chains originate from one sample sequenced in a study of blood T cell repertoires in COVID-19. Assay used: immunoSEQ multiplex PCR; TCRdb lists only in-frame clones, some missing. The data show about 140,000 clones, around 80% seen once. Sequencing used peripheral blood. The receptors were gathered from a middle-aged man with acute or convalescent COVID-19.

The chain links TRBV12-3 or TRBV12-4 to TRBJ1-3; tentatively, D is TRBD1 (5 bases). The V end was cut by 3 bases, the J end by 9 bases, with 9 bases between. This CDR3 contains 12 residues. CDR3 nucleotide sequence: TGTGCCAGCAGTTTCGGGGGGGGCACCATATATTTT. Translating it yields CASSFGGGTIYF.

The chain joins TRBV30 to TRBJ1-5; no reliable D call. The ends were cut back, 3 bases at V and 0 bases at J, with 12 bases in the middle. Germline values: CDR1 GTSNPN, CDR2 SVGIG (reference sequence). The CDR3 length is 15 residues. The CDR3 loop reads CAWSRGLGSNQPQHF. CDR3 bases: TGTGCCTGGAGCCGCGGGCTCGGTAGCAATCAGCCCCAGCATTTT.

This rearrangement joins TRBV5-1 to TRBJ2-5; TRBD2 matches at 10 bases. This CDR3 region has 14 residues. J was trimmed by 7 bases and V by 4 bases; bases with no gene match: 7. Germline loops: CDR1 SGHRS, CDR2 YFSETQ. CDR3 in DNA: TGCGCCAGCAGCAGGAGCGGGGGGGCCACGACCCAGTACTTC. Amino acids: CASSRSGGATTQYF.

The chain recombines TRBV24-1 with TRBJ1-1; a weak D match, TRBD1 (5 bases). The CDR3 consists of 13 residues. The V and J ends lost 6 bases and 4 bases respectively, with 11 bases between them. CDR1 KGHDR and CDR2 SFDVKD come from the germline V gene. The CDR3 loop is CATSPPQGTEAFF. CDR3 nucleotide sequence: TGTGCCACCAGTCCCCCCCAGGGCACTGAAGCTTTCTTT.

This clone was counted once. This chain uses TRBV2 with TRBJ1-4, with a possible D match to TRBD1 (5 bases). CDR1 SNHLY and CDR2 FYNNEI come from the germline V gene. Between the trimmed V and J ends, which lost 8 bases and 3 bases, there was a span of 13 bases. The CDR3 sequence is 14 residues long. In DNA, the CDR3 is TGTGCCAGCCAGGGTTCTCGGGCTAATGAAAAACTGTTTTTT. Translation gives CASQGSRANEKLFF.

The chain combines TRBV18 with TRBJ1-5, with a tentative D call TRBD1 (6 bases). Germline V gives CDR1 KGHSH, CDR2 LQKENI. The germline V and J ends were trimmed by 6 bases and 4 bases, with 10 bases remaining between them. The CDR3 has 13 amino acids. The CDR3 coding sequence is TGTGCCAGCTCCCGAGACAGGAATCAGCCCCAGCATTTT. Translated, it gives CASSRDRNQPQHF.

CDR3 residues: CASSHRGQGYTF. The CDR3, as DNA: TGTGCCAGCAGTCACAGGGGGCAAGGCTACACCTTC. The J gene is TRBJ1-2, the V gene TRBV6-5; 9 bases align to TRBD1. Trimming took 5 bases from V and 8 from J; bases not matched to a gene: 3. Germline V CDR1 and CDR2: MNHEY, SVGAGI. This CDR3 comprises 12 residues.

This rearrangement joins TRBV19 to TRBJ2-3, with TRBD1 identical over 7 bases. The CDR3 consists of 14 residues. CDR1 and CDR2 (germline): LNHDA, SQIVND (reference sequence). V was pared by 7 bases and J by 2 bases, with 6 bases of the junction left unmatched. This CDR3 is CASIGQDPTDTQYF. CDR3 nucleotides: TGTGCCAGTATAGGACAGGATCCCACAGATACGCAGTATTTT.

The rearrangement uses TRBV3-1 (or the pseudogene TRBV3-2) and TRBJ1-1; D may be TRBD1 (5 bases). CDR1 and CDR2 from the germline V gene are LGHDT and YNNKEL (reference sequence). CDR3 length: 14 residues. Trimming removed 3 bases from V and 1 base from J, with 9 bases in between. CDR3 sequence: CASSQGGRNTEAFF. DNA for the CDR3: TGTGCCAGCAGCCAGGGGGGTAGGAACACTGAAGCTTTCTTT.

This clone was counted once. J is TRBJ2-7 and V is TRBV11-3, with unresolved D. Germline V gene lookup returns CDR1 SGHNT and CDR2 YENEEA. V lost 2 bases and J lost 4, with 18 bases in between. The CDR3 is 16 residues long. The CDR3 DNA follows: TGTGCCAGCAGCTTAAGTCGGTCCGAGACACGTTACGAGCAGTACGTC. The encoded protein is CASSLSRSETRYEQYV.

This chain connects TRBV10-1 to TRBJ1-2; no reliable D call. The CDR3 contains 12 residues. Trimming pared 2 bases from V and 5 bases from J, leaving 6 bases between. Germline assignment: CDR1 WNHNN and CDR2 SYGVQD (reference sequence). The CDR3: CASSEGEYGYTF. The CDR3 DNA sequence: TGCGCCAGCAGTGAGGGAGAATATGGCTACACCTTC.

The rearrangement joins TRBV25-1 to TRBJ1-1; D ambiguous. With 4 bases removed from V and 1 base from J, the gap between germline ends came to 10 bases. There are 14 residues in the CDR3. Germline-derived CDR1 and CDR2 are MGHDK and SYGVNS. The CDR3 nucleotides are TGTGCCAGCAGTGCAAACCTAGGGAACACTGAAGCTTTCTTT. This sequence encodes CASSANLGNTEAFF.

The rearrangement joins TRBV18 to TRBJ2-2; D gene unclear. V dropped 1 base and J dropped 3 bases, with 6 bases sitting between them. The CDR3 is made up of 14 amino acids. Germline V gene sequence: CDR1 KGHSH, CDR2 LQKENI. The CDR3 protein is CASSPLTDTGELFF. The CDR3, as DNA: TGTGCCAGCTCACCACTTACAGACACCGGGGAGCTGTTTTTT.

V and J are TRBV6-6 and TRBJ2-2, with D possibly being TRBD1 (5 bases). This CDR3 has 14 residues. In germline, CDR1 is MNHNY, CDR2 SVGAGI (reference sequence). V dropped 0 bases and J dropped 4 bases, with 6 bases sitting between them. In nucleotides, the CDR3 is TGTGCCAGCAGTTACTCTGGGGCCACCGGGGAGCTGTTTTTT. This gives the protein CASSYSGATGELFF.

V and J are TRBV27 and TRBJ2-3, with 9 bases lining up with TRBD2. The V segment lost 10 bases and the J segment 5 bases; nucleotides outside the gene matches: 10. CDR3 length: 14 amino acids. Germline CDR1 is MNHEY and CDR2 is SMNVEV (reference sequence). CDR3 nucleotides: TGTGCCACCGCGTTGGCGGGGGGGGGAGATACGCAGTATTTT. It specifies CATALAGGGDTQYF.

This rearrangement joins TRBV2 to TRBJ2-3; D possibly corresponds to TRBD2 (6 bases). Germline lookup yields CDR1 SNHLY and CDR2 FYNNEI. The CDR3 has 15 residues. Between the trimmed V and J ends, which lost 3 bases and 2 bases, there was a span of 12 bases. Here the CDR3 DNA reads TGTGCCAGCAGTGAGGTAGCGGAGCCCACAGATACGCAGTATTTT. It translates to CASSEVAEPTDTQYF.

This chain uses TRBV2 with TRBJ2-1, with unresolved D. V was clipped by 4 bases and J by 13 bases, with 8 bases between them. The germline V gene has CDR1 SNHLY and CDR2 FYNNEI. This CDR3 region has 10 residues. The CDR3 DNA is TGTGCCAGCAGTGCTAGAAATCAGTTCTTC. Translated, it gives CASSARNQFF. Together with reference TRBV2 and TRBJ2-1, the CDR3 gives the full variable domain: EPEVTQTPSHQVTQMGQEVILRCVPISNHLYFYWYRQILGQKVEFLVSFYNNEISEKSEIFDDQFSVERPDGSNFTLKIRSTKLEDSAMYFCASSARNQFFGPGTRLTVL.

In this sample, this clone turned up many times. The chain couples TRBV6-1 to TRBJ1-2, with unresolved D. The CDR3 sequence is 13 residues long. Germline V gene data show CDR1 as MNHNS and CDR2 as SASEGT. The germline V and J ends were trimmed by 2 bases and 7 bases, with 11 bases remaining between them. For the CDR3, the DNA is TGTGCCAGCAGTGAATATGAGAGGAGTGGCTACACCTTC. It translates to CASSEYERSGYTF.

J is TRBJ1-1 and V is TRBV14, with 8 positions matching TRBD1. In germline, CDR1 is SGHDN, CDR2 FVKESK. The CDR3 length is 15 residues. After removal of 5 bases from V and 5 bases from J, the junction contained 10 bases not matched to a gene. The CDR3 loop is CASSASRQGRTEAFF. The CDR3 coding sequence is TGTGCCAGCAGCGCATCGCGACAGGGGAGGACTGAAGCTTTCTTT.

The rearrangement joins TRBV6-5 to TRBJ2-5; 11 bases are a match to TRBD2. This CDR3 has 15 amino acids. Germline trimming cut 5 bases from V and 1 base from J; bases unmatched to any gene: 3. Germline values: CDR1 MNHEY, CDR2 SVGAGI. As DNA, the CDR3 is TGTGCCAGCAGTAGTCTAGCGGGGGGCCAAGAGACCCAGTACTTC. Protein sequence: CASSSLAGGQETQYF.

The chain joins TRBV5-1 to TRBJ1-4; 12 nucleotides line up with TRBD1. CDR1 SGHRS and CDR2 YFSETQ come from the germline V gene. V gave up 4 bases and J gave up 7 bases; unmatched junction bases: 11. The CDR3 spans 17 residues. The CDR3 loop reads CASSLPGTGGGIEKLFF. The CDR3 DNA reads TGCGCCAGCAGCCTTCCCGGGACAGGGGGCGGTATTGAAAAACTGTTTTTT.

The chain recombines TRBV2 with TRBJ2-7, with 9 bases fitting TRBD1. Per germline, CDR1 SNHLY and CDR2 FYNNEI. V shed 2 bases, J shed 6 bases, and the junction held 8 bases outside the gene matches. The CDR3 covers 15 residues. CDR3 in DNA: TGTGCCAGCAGTGAAATGGGACAGGGTCTCCTCGAGCAGTACTTC. Amino acid sequence: CASSEMGQGLLEQYF.

This clone has more than one count but fewer than ten. V usage is TRBV29-1 and J usage is TRBJ1-2; 7 bases are a match to TRBD1. Germline CDR1 SQVTM, CDR2 ANQGSEA. The CDR3 runs 12 residues. Trimming at V came to 5 bases and at J to 8 bases, leaving 8 bases not matched to a gene. The CDR3 spells CSVLTGILGYTF. The DNA of the CDR3 is TGCAGCGTTCTGACAGGGATCTTAGGCTACACCTTC.

J is TRBJ2-3 and V is TRBV18; D perhaps matches TRBD1 (5 bases). CDR3 length: 16 amino acids. Germline V CDR1 and CDR2: KGHSH, LQKENI. With 4 bases removed from V and 0 bases from J, the gap between germline ends came to 14 bases. In DNA, the CDR3 is TGTGCCAGCTCACGTCAATCCAGGGATAGCACAGATACGCAGTATTTT. This encodes CASSRQSRDSTDTQYF.

The chain recombines TRBV11-2 with TRBJ1-1; 7 nucleotides agree with TRBD1. Germline trimming cut 4 bases from V and 0 bases from J; bases unmatched to any gene: 2. CDR1 and CDR2 from the germline V gene are SGHAT and FQNNGV. The CDR3 length is 14 residues. Written as DNA, the CDR3 is TGTGCCAGCAGCTGGGACAGAGTGAACACTGAAGCTTTCTTT. This encodes CASSWDRVNTEAFF.

This chain links TRBV2 with TRBJ1-5; D is uncertain. Germline V lookup: CDR1 SNHLY, CDR2 FYNNEI. The V and J ends lost 7 bases and 5 bases respectively, with 12 bases between them. CDR3 length: 13 residues. The CDR3 sequence: CASTEGRYQPQHF. Written as DNA, the CDR3 is TGTGCCAGCACCGAGGGCAGGTATCAGCCCCAGCATTTT.

The chain has TRBV6-5 and TRBJ1-5, with 8 bases that match TRBD1. The length of the CDR3 is 13 residues. CDR1 is MNHEY, CDR2 SVGAGI, per germline. J gave up 6 bases and V 11 bases, and 9 bases lay outside the gene matches. CDR3 sequence reads: CAVWAGGFQPQHF. The CDR3 DNA reads TGTGCCGTCTGGGCAGGGGGCTTTCAGCCCCAGCATTTT.

The V call is TRBV7-6, the J call TRBJ2-3; 11 bases agree with TRBD2. Germline CDR1 reads SGHVS; CDR2 reads FNYEAQ. J gave up 1 base and V 6 bases, and 3 bases lay outside the gene matches. This CDR3 contains 15 residues. CDR3 sequence: CASSYSGGGTDTQYF. The CDR3 DNA follows: TGTGCCAGCAGTTATAGCGGGGGGGGCACAGATACGCAGTATTTT.

The chain recombines TRBV7-6 with TRBJ1-3; a possible D gene is TRBD1 (5 bases). Germline loops: CDR1 SGHVS, CDR2 FNYEAQ. The CDR3 has 16 residues. The V end lost 3 bases, the J end lost 0 bases, and 12 bases lay between the germline ends. The CDR3 bases are TGTGCCAGCAGCTTCGGGTCCCAGGGCTCTGGAAACACCATATATTTT. Translation: CASSFGSQGSGNTIYF.